The T cell receptor (beta chain) under discussion was sequenced for a study of blood T cell repertoires in COVID-19. Across the whole study: The United States, Italy and Spain were the sources of the acute and convalescent COVID-19 samples.

The CDR3 covers 11 residues. Trimming removed 3 bases at V and 6 bases at J, with 3 bases between. Germline lookup yields CDR1 SGDLS and CDR2 YYNGEE. Recruitment covered fewer than 25 US areas and drew participants whose ages spanned roughly 18 to 89 years. Cohort placement rested on clinical history that participants reported themselves. Contact with a PCR-confirmed or clinician-diagnosed COVID-19 case occurred within 2 weeks of entry. Some clones are missing from TCRdb's copy, which holds only in-frame ones; the method was immunoSEQ multiplex PCR. The profile shows 350,000 to 450,000 clones, over 75% of them singletons.

The chain couples TRBV9 to TRBJ1-4; D not resolved. This receptor was taken from a woman younger than 30 who had been exposed to COVID-19. Sequencing was carried out using PBMCs or T cells enriched from blood (not recorded which). The CDR3 here is CASSGDEKLFF. The CDR3 DNA sequence: TGTGCCAGCAGCGGCGATGAAAAACTGTTTTTT.